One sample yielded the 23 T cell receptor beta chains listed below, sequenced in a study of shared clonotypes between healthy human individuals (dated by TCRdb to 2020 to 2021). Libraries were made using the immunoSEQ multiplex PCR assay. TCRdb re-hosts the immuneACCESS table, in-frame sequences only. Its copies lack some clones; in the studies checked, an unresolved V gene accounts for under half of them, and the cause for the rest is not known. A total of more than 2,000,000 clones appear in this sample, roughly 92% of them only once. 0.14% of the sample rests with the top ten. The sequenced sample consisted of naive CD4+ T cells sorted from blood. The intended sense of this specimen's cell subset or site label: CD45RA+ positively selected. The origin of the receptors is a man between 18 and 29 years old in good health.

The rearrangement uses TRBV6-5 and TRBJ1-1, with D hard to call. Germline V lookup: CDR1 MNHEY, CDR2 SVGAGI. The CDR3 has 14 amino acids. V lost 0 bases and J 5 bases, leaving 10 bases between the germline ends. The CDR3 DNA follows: TGTGCCAGCAGTTACTCGTCGGGGAGGACTGAAGCTTTCTTT. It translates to CASSYSSGRTEAFF.

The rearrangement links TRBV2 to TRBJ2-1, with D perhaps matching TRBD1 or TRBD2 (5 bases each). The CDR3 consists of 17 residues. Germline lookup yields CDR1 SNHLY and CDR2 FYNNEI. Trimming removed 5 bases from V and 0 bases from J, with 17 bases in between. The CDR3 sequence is CASSFPGPRHSYNEQFF. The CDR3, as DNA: TGTGCCAGCAGTTTTCCGGGACCAAGGCACTCCTACAATGAGCAGTTCTTC.

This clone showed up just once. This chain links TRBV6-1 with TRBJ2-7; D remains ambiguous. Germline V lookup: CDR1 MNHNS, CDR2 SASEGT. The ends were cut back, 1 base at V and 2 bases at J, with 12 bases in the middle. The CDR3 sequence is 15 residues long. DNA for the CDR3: TGTGCCAGCAGTGAAGGTACCGGGCCGACCTACGAGCAGTACTTC. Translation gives CASSEGTGPTYEQYF.

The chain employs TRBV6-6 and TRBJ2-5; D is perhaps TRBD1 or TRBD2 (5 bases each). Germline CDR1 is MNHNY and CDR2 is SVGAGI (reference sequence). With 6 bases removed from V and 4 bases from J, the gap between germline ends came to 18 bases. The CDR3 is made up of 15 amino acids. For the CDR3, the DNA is TGTGCCAGCAGCCTCGGGGCTGGAGATCGAGAGACCCAGTACTTC. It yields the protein CASSLGAGDRETQYF.

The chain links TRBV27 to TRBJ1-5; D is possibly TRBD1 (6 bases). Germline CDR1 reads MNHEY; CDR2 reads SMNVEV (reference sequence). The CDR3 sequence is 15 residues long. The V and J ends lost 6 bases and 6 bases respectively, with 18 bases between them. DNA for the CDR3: TGTGCCAGCAGATATGCCGGGACAACCAGTCAGCCCCAGCATTTT. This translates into CASRYAGTTSQPQHF.

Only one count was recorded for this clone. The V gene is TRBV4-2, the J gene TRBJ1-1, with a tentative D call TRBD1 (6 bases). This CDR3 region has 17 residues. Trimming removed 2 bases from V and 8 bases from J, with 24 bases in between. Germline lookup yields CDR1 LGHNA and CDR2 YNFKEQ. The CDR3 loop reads CASSQTLLFGTITEAFF. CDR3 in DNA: TGTGCCAGCAGCCAAACACTATTATTTGGGACAATAACCGAAGCTTTCTTT.

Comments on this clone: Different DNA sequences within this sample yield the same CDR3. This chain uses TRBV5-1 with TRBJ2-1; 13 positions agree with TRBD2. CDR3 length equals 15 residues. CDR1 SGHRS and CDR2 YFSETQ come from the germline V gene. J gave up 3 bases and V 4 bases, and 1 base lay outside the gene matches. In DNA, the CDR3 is TGCGCCAGCAGCAGGACTAGCGGGAGCTACAATGAGCAGTTCTTC. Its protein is CASSRTSGSYNEQFF.

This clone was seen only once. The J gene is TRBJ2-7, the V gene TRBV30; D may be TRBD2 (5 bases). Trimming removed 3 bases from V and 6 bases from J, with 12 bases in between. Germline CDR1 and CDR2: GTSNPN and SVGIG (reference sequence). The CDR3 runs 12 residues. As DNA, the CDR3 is TGTGCCTGGAGGGGGAGACTGGGCGAGCAGTACTTC. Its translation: CAWRGRLGEQYF.

Here the CDR3 reads CASSLGGGAIQETQYF. The CDR3 nucleotides read TGTGCCAGCAGCTTGGGAGGGGGCGCGATCCAAGAGACCCAGTACTTC. This chain joins TRBV5-6 and TRBJ2-5; 7 bases align to TRBD1. The CDR3 is 16 residues long. The V and J ends lost 0 bases and 1 base, in that order; junction bases with no gene match: 6. CDR1 SGHDT and CDR2 YYEEEE come from the germline V gene.

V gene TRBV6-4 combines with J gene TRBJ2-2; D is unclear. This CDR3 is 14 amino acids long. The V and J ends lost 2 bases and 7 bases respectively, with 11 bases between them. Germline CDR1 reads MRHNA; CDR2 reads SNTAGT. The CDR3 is CASSDGFRNGELFF. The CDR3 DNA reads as TGTGCCAGCAGTGACGGTTTCAGGAACGGGGAGCTGTTTTTT.

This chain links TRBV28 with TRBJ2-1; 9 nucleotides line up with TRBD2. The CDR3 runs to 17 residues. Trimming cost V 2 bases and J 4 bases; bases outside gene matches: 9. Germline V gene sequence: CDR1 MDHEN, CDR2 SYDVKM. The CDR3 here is CASSLLEAGGRYNEQFF. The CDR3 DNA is TGTGCCAGCAGTTTACTAGAAGCGGGGGGAAGGTACAATGAGCAGTTCTTC. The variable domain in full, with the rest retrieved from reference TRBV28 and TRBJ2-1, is DVKVTQSSRYLVKRTGEKVFLECVQDMDHENMFWYRQDPGLGLRLIYFSYDVKMKEKGDIPEGYSVSREKKERFSLILESASTNQTSMYLCASSLLEAGGRYNEQFFGPGTRLTVL.

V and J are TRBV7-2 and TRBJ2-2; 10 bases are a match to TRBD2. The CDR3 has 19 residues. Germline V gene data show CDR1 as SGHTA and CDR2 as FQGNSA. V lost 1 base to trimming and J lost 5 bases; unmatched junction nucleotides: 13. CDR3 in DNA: TGTGCCAGCAGCTTAGACGGACTAGCGGAGGCCCCCGGTACCGGGGAGCTGTTTTTT. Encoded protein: CASSLDGLAEAPGTGELFF.

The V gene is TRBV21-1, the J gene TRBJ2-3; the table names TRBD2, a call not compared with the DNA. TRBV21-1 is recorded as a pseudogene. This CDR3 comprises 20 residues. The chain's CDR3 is CASSIGQGRVAGEMKDTQYF. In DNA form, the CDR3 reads TGTGCCAGCAGCATTGGACAGGGGCGAGTAGCGGGAGAGATGAAAGATACGCAGTATTTT.

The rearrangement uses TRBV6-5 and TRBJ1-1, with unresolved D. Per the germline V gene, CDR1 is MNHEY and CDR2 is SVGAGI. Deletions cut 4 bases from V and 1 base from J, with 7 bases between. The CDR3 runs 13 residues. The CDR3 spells CASSLQRNTEAFF. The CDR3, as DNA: TGTGCCAGCAGTTTACAACGGAACACTGAAGCTTTCTTT.

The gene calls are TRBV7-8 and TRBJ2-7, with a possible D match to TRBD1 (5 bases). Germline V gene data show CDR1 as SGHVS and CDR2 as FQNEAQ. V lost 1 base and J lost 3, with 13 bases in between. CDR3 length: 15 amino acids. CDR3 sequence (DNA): TGTGCCAGCAGCTTAGAGTCTGGACAAGGCTACGAGCAGTACTTC. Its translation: CASSLESGQGYEQYF.

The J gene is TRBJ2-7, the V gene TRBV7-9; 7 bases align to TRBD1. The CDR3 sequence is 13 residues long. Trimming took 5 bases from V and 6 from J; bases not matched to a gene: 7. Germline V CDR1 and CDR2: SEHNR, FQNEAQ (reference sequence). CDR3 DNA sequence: TGTGCCAGCAGCCCAAGTACAGGGGTCGAGCAGTACTTC. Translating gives CASSPSTGVEQYF.

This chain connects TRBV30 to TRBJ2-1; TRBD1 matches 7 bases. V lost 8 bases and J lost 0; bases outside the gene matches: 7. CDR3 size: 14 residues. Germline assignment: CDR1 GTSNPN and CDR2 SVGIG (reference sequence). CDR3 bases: TGTGCCACGGTAGCAGGGGGCTCCTACAATGAGCAGTTCTTC. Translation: CATVAGGSYNEQFF.

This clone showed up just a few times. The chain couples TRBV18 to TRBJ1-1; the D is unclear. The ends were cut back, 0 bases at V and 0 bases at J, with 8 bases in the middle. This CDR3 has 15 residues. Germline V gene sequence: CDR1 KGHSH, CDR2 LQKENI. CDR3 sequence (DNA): TGTGCCAGCTCACCACCCGGATTCTTGAACACTGAAGCTTTCTTT. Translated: CASSPPGFLNTEAFF.

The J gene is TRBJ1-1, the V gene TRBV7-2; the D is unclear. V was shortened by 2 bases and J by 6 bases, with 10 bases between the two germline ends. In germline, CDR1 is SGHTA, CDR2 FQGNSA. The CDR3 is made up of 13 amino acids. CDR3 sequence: CASSLFMGPEAFF. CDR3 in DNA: TGTGCCAGCAGCTTATTTATGGGTCCTGAAGCTTTCTTT. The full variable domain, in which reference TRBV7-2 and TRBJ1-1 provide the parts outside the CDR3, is GAGVSQSPSNKVTEKGKDVELRCDPISGHTALYWYRQSLGQGLEFLIYFQGNSAPDKSGLPSDRFSAERTGGSVSTLTIQRTQQEDSAVYLCASSLFMGPEAFFGQGTRLTVV.

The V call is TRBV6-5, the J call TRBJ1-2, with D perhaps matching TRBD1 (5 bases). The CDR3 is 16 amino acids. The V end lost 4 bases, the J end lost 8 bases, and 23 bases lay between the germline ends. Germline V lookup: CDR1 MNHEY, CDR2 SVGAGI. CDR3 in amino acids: CASSSTLHGGNGGYTF. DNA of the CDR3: TGTGCCAGCAGTTCAACGCTACATGGGGGGAATGGAGGCTACACCTTC.

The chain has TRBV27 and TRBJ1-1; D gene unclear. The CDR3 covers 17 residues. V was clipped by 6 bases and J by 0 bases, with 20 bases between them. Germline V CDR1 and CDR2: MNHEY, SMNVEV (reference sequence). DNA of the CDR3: TGTGCCAGCAGGCCACTTGGCATTGGGATTATGAACACTGAAGCTTTCTTT. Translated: CASRPLGIGIMNTEAFF.

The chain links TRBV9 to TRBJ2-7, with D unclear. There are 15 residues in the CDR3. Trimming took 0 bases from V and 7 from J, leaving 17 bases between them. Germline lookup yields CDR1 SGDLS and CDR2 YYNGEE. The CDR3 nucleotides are TGTGCCAGCAGCGTAGACGAAGTCCCCTCGAGGGAGCAGTACTTC. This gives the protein CASSVDEVPSREQYF.

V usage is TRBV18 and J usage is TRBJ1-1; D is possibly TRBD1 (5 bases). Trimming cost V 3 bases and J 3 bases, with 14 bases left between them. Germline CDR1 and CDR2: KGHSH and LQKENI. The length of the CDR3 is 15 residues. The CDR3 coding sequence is TGTGCCAGCTCACCTATAGCTCGGGGGGACACTGAAGCTTTCTTT. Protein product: CASSPIARGDTEAFF. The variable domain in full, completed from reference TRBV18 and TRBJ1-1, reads NAGVMQNPRHLVRRRGQEARLRCSPMKGHSHVYWYRQLPEEGLKFMVYLQKENIIDESGMPKERFSAEFPKEGPSILRIQQVVRGDSAAYFCASSPIARGDTEAFFGQGTRLTVV.